This record concerns one TCR beta chain sequence. Antigen unknown. This record belongs to a study of T cells in Graves' hyperthyroidism and ophthalmopathy. Across the study: It was at initial diagnosis, before any treatment, that peripheral blood was collected. Overall study results and limits: Blood samples included most of the expanded thyroid clonotypes exceeding 0.001. A model of 13 V-J pairs discriminated ophthalmopathy from stable hyperthyroidism.

Researchers amplified the TCR beta CDR3 regions from RNA transcripts. When the TCR CDR3 underwent first-round RT-PCR, the HTBI primer set was used. TCRdb re-called the multiplex PCR reads with MiXCR, one entry per CDR3 protein. The profile shows some 200,000 distinct CDR3 sequences, around a sixth of them singletons. Fresh 10 ml peripheral blood yielded PBMCs. The ends were cut back, 2 bases at V and 5 bases at J, with 7 bases in the middle. Germline V lookup: CDR1 MNHNS, CDR2 SASEGT. The CDR3 extends over 13 amino acids. Specimen: blood. The clonotype comes from a woman between 50 and 59 years old with Graves' hyperthyroidism. This sequence joins TRBV6-1 and TRBJ1-5; D may be TRBD1 (5 bases). The CDR3: CASSEMGDQPQHF. The CDR3 DNA follows: TGTGCCAGCAGTGAAATGGGGGATCAGCCCCAGCATTTT.